The subject of this entry is one TCR beta chain. Which antigen it targets is not known. No base quality values were provided; no much bigger clone lies one nucleotide off. The immunoSEQ Assay, a bias-controlled multiplex PCR, was used to amplify TCRbeta CDR3 regions from genomic DNA. The authors' analysis ran thus. Nucleated cell counts per sample were estimated from amplification of reference gene primers within the assay. To quantify the absolute abundance of each unique TCRbeta CDR3 rearrangement, sequence reads were collapsed and filtered. For each sample, productive Simpson clonality was calculated as the square root of Simpson's diversity index across productive rearrangements. TCRdb mirrors the immuneACCESS table, restricted to in-frame sequences. Some clones are absent from its copies; in checked studies, under half trace to an unresolved V gene, and the reason for the others is unknown. That table supplies the V and J calls and clone size; D and trimming were determined from the DNA. In all, the sample holds tens of thousands of clones, and 88% of those were seen once. The top ten clonotypes cover approximately 5% of the sample.

The collaborating institutions used their own protocols to collect whole blood in K2EDTA tubes. For TCRbeta analysis, collaborator samples were shipped as frozen whole blood, as isolated PBMCs, or as DNA extracted from either sample type. The germline V gene sets CDR1 to SGHTA and CDR2 to FQGTGA. The CDR3 runs 15 residues from the cysteine to the phenylalanine. Only the CDR3 portion is preserved as DNA: 45 bases, with reading frame beginning at the first base. The germline V end is reduced by 5 bases and the J end by 9 bases; junction bases left unmatched: 11. These data come from a study of blood T cell repertoires in COVID-19 (dated by TCRdb to 2020 to 2022). Turning to the overall study: The collaborator samples originated in the United States, Italy and Spain and spanned the acute and convalescent phases of COVID-19. The sample metadata nearly always contained a de-identified subject ID, COVID-19 status, age in years and sex. The repertoires were released in a freely available public database meant as a resource for research on the immune response to SARS-CoV-2. The material from the prospective study consisted of cDNA or gDNA derived from T cells, B-cell-depleted T cells, or PBMCs. Deeply sampled blood TCRbeta repertoires from subjects exposed to, actively infected with, or recovered from COVID-19 were included in the dataset. The samples were drawn from the first 160 participants of the ongoing ImmuneRACE study and from some 1,300 subjects provided by 6 global collaborators. Where available, HLA class I and class II types were taken from metadata supplied by the sample provider and were not determined by assay-based typing.

The paper as a whole reports these results and caveats: How much clinical and demographic metadata was included differed by source and by participant, and the metadata was provided uncurated.

This sequence was found in a human donor in a cohort sampled during active COVID-19. The sequencing input was peripheral blood. The V and J segments used are TRBV7-3 and TRBJ2-1; the central 9 bases match TRBD2. CDR3 reads: CASSPTSGGPREQFF. The DNA is TGTGCCAGCAGCCCCACGAGCGGGGGGCCCCGTGAGCAGTTCTTC.